The T cell receptor (beta chain) described here comes from a study of OX40 agonist ivuxolimab in advanced cancers. Regarding the complete study: Ivuxolimab was an agonistic, fully human IgG2 monoclonal antibody directed against OX40 (CD134), a costimulatory receptor. Intravenous ivuxolimab was administered to patients every 2 weeks at six dose levels: 0.01, 0.1, 0.3, 1.5, 3 and 10 mg/kg. Of the roughly 52 dose-escalation patients, hepatocellular carcinoma was present in about 20, melanoma in around 15, renal cell carcinoma in 9 and head and neck cancer in 9. A male proportion of roughly 80% and a mean age of approximately 60 years, ranging from roughly 23 to 85, were recorded for the dose-escalation cohort. Patients were allowed to have had prior anti-PD-1, anti-PD-L1 or anti-CTLA-4 therapy, and approximately 37% of the dose-escalation patients had been treated with checkpoint inhibitors. Partial responses occurred in three dose-escalation patients: two with cutaneous melanoma and one with hepatocellular carcinoma. Peripheral TCRbeta sequencing aimed to test whether ivuxolimab altered TCR sequence diversity and caused clonal T-cell expansion. The monotherapy dose-escalation portion (N ≈ 56 patients) of the phase I ivuxolimab trial is reported in the paper. General findings and caveats noted by the study authors: Low levels of normalized T-cell clonal expansion were also seen in some nonresponding patients. In the 0.1-3.0 mg/kg groups, partial responders had among the lowest normalized peripheral clonal expansion, particularly in CD8+ T cells. At doses of 0.1 to 3.0 mg/kg, clonal expansion of both CD4+ and CD8+ T cells in blood was seen between baseline and week 6. After ivuxolimab, expanded clones were on average more numerous among CD8+ T cells than among CD4+ T cells. Which antigens the clonally expanded peripheral T cells were specific for was not determined.

V loses 1 base, J loses 7 bases, and the germline ends lie 11 bases apart. The CDR3, from cysteine to phenylalanine, totals 13 residues. Only the CDR3 portion is preserved as DNA: 39 bases, with reading frame beginning at the first base. From the germline V gene, CDR1 is LGHNT and CDR2 is FRNRAP. Genomic DNA was extracted from sorted cells for sequencing of the TCRbeta CDR3 region. TCRbeta CDR3 regions were sequenced using the immunoSEQ Assay. What TCRdb holds here is the immuneACCESS table cut down to in-frame rearrangements. Part of the clones is not present; checked against another copy, under half of the missing clones reflect an unresolved V gene, and the others are unexplained. A total of some 100,000 clones appear in this sample, roughly 90% of them only once. The ten largest clones add up to about 3.4% of the sample. Of note for this clone: Its binding antigen is unknown. No base-level quality is on record; no much larger clone is a single base apart.

Patients with a history of autoimmune disease or receiving systemic immunosuppression were excluded from the trial. Peripheral blood for TCR sequencing was collected from all dose cohorts at baseline, on cycle 4 day 1, and on cycle 7 day 1. The samples were drawn from a first-in-human, open-label, multicenter phase I dose-escalation trial of ivuxolimab. The trial enrolled adults with locally advanced or metastatic head and neck squamous cell, hepatocellular, melanoma or renal cell carcinoma. Before TCR sequencing, CD4+ and CD8+ T cells were separately sorted from peripheral blood. The material sequenced was CD4+ or CD8+ T cells sorted from blood, taken in a trial of the OX40 agonist ivuxolimab. Recombination joined TRBV12-5 with TRBJ2-7; a confident D gene designation cannot be given. The clonotype was recovered from an adult with an advanced solid tumor such as melanoma, head and neck, liver or kidney cancer. CDR3 region: CASGLASFVEQYF. The DNA sequence is as follows: TGTGCTAGTGGTTTGGCCAGTTTCGTAGAGCAGTACTTC. This CDR3, with the reference TRBV12-5 and TRBJ2-7 proteins standing in past its ends, gives the full variable domain DARVTQTPRHKVTEMGQEVTMRCQPILGHNTVFWYRQTMMQGLELLAYFRNRAPLDDSGMPKDRFSAEMPDATLATLKIQPSEPRDSAVYFCASGLASFVEQYFGPGTRLTVT.